A selection of T cell receptor beta chains follows, all from one sample in a study of T-cell memory formation after mild COVID-19. TCRdb re-analysed the 5' RACE reads in MiXCR, keeping a single row per CDR3 protein. The table includes roughly 340,000 distinct CDR3 sequences, 20% detected once. Sample: PBMCs or a T cell subset sorted from them (not recorded which). These receptors were collected from a man younger than 35 who had mild COVID-19 (a few samples of this study predate the infection). Cell type and time point are not known. Both conserved end residues are part of each CDR3. D genes are given only for firm matches. Rows may omit the clone size; those that give it use once, few, many or a size class.

TRBJ2-7	TRBV5-1	.	few	CASSVGTGRTYEQYF	TGCGCCAGCAGTGTCGGAACAGGCCGAACCTACGAGCAGTACTTC
TRBJ2-2	TRBV28	.	.	CASSLSADPGELFF	TGTGCCAGCAGTTTATCGGCAGATCCCGGGGAGCTGTTTTTT
TRBJ2-4	TRBV30	TRBD1	.	CAWSRDSKNIQYF	TGTGCCTGGAGTAGGGACAGCAAAAACATTCAGTACTTC
TRBJ2-2	TRBV27	TRBD2	few	CASSLSTSGNTGELFF	TGTGCCAGCAGTTTATCCACTAGCGGGAACACCGGGGAGCTGTTTTTT
TRBJ2-3	TRBV9	.	.	CASTPGGLTDTQYF	TGTGCCAGCACCCCCGGAGGCCTAACAGATACGCAGTATTTT
TRBJ2-3	TRBV24-1	.	.	CATARDPSPDTQYF	TGTGCCACCGCTCGGGACCCTTCACCAGATACGCAGTATTTT
TRBJ2-5	TRBV5-1	TRBD1	.	CASSLQGPQETQYF	TGCGCCAGCAGCTTACAGGGGCCCCAAGAGACCCAGTACTTC
TRBJ2-7	TRBV7-6	.	few	CASNPGNDPYEQYF	TGTGCCAGCAATCCAGGGAACGACCCCTACGAGCAGTACTTC
TRBJ2-7	TRBV6-1	.	few	CATGGSYEQYF	TGTGCCACAGGAGGCTCCTACGAGCAGTACTTC
TRBJ1-2	TRBV5-1	.	few	CASSEGGSYGYTF	TGCGCCAGCAGCGAGGGGGGCAGCTATGGCTACACCTTC
TRBJ2-7	TRBV29-1	.	.	CSVGGQATKQYF	TGCAGCGTTGGGGGGCAGGCAACTAAGCAGTACTTC
TRBJ1-4	TRBV3-1	.	.	CASSQPGGDEKLFF	TGTGCCAGCAGCCAACCCGGAGGGGATGAAAAACTGTTTTTT
TRBJ2-5	TRBV12-3/TRBV12-4	.	many	CASSYPGVQETQYF	TGTGCCAGCAGTTACCCAGGGGTCCAAGAGACCCAGTACTTC
TRBJ1-1	TRBV6-2/TRBV6-3	.	.	CATNGIYTEAFF	TGTGCCACCAACGGGATCTACACTGAAGCTTTCTTT
TRBJ2-3	TRBV5-6	.	.	CASSLGPYTDTQYF	TGTGCCAGCAGCTTGGGCCCGTACACAGATACGCAGTATTTT
TRBJ1-4	TRBV7-9	.	.	CASSPQGYSNEKLFF	TGTGCCAGCAGCCCGCAGGGTTACTCTAATGAAAAACTGTTTTTT
TRBJ2-1	TRBV3-1	TRBD2	few	CASSVAGGQLYNEQFF	TGTGCCAGCAGCGTTGCGGGGGGCCAACTGTACAATGAGCAGTTCTTC
TRBJ2-1	TRBV7-2	TRBD1	few	CASSLAHRDREFF	TGTGCCAGCAGCTTAGCCCACCGGGACAGGGAGTTCTTC
TRBJ2-3	TRBV7-9	.	few	CASSLEASWDTQYF	TGTGCCAGCAGCTTAGAGGCTAGCTGGGATACGCAGTATTTT
TRBJ2-3	TRBV12-3/TRBV12-4	TRBD1	few	CASSSQGALNTQYF	TGTGCCAGCAGTTCACAGGGGGCGCTTAATACGCAGTATTTT
TRBJ2-5	TRBV20-1	.	few	CSAPRGPGETQYF	TGCAGTGCTCCCCGCGGCCCAGGGGAGACCCAGTACTTC
TRBJ2-6	TRBV2	TRBD1	.	CGEGASGANVLTF	TGTGGAGAGGGGGCGTCTGGGGCCAACGTCCTGACTTTC
TRBJ2-4	TRBV4-1	TRBD1	few	CASSDRDRVVGLAKNIQYF	TGCGCCAGCAGCGACCGGGACAGGGTAGTGGGGCTAGCCAAAAACATTCAGTACTTC
TRBJ2-5	TRBV5-1	TRBD2	many	CASSSRTSGGVSETQYF	TGCGCCAGCAGCTCCAGGACTAGCGGGGGAGTAAGCGAGACCCAGTACTTC
TRBJ1-1	TRBV10-3	.	few	CAISEDTEAFF	TGTGCCATCAGTGAGGACACTGAAGCTTTCTTT